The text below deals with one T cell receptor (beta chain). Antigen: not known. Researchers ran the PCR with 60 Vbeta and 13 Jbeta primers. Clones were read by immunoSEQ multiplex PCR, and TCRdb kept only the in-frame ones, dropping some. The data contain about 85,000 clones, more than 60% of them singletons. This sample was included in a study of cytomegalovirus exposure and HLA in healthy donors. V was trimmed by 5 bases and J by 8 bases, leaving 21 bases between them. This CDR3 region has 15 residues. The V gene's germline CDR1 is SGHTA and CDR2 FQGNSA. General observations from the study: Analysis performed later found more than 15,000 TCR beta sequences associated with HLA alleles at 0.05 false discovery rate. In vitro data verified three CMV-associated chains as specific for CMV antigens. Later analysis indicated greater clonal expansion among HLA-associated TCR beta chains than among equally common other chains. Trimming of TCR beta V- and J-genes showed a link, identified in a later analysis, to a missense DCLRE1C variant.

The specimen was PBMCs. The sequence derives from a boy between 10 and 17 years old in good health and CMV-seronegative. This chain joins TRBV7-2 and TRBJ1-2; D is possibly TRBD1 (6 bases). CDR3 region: CASSQERQVALGYTF. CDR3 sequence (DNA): TGTGCCAGCAGCCAGGAGCGACAGGTGGCACTCGGCTACACCTTC.